The 13 T cell receptor beta chains given below trace back to one sample, sequenced in a study of blood T cell repertoires in COVID-19. Clones were read by immunoSEQ multiplex PCR, and TCRdb kept only the in-frame ones, dropping some. Among 350,000 to 450,000 clones listed, more than 70% were seen once. The specimen was peripheral blood. The receptors originated from a man aged 40-50 years with acute or convalescent COVID-19.

This clone was detected a few times. The chain links TRBV7-3 to TRBJ2-3; 13 bases line up with TRBD2. This CDR3 region has 17 residues. V lost 4 bases, J lost 5 bases, and 9 bases stayed unmatched. CDR1 is SGHTA and CDR2 is FQGTGA in the germline V gene. Here the CDR3 DNA reads TGTGCCAGCAGCTCATCAACTAGCGGGGGGGCCGTAGATACGCAGTATTTT. It specifies CASSSSTSGGAVDTQYF.

Worth noting for this clone: Other nucleotide sequences from this sample produce the same CDR3. This sequence joins TRBV10-1 and TRBJ2-7, with 9 bases lining up with TRBD1. The CDR3 has 14 residues. Germline V gene sequence: CDR1 WNHNN, CDR2 SYGVQD (reference sequence). V shed 2 bases, J shed 4 bases, and the junction held 3 bases outside the gene matches. This chain's CDR3 is CASSEGTGRYEQYF. In DNA form, the CDR3 reads TGCGCCAGCAGTGAGGGGACAGGGAGATACGAGCAGTACTTC.

CDR3 bases: TGCGCCAGCAGCCAAGATCACGCGGGAATGGCCGAGCAGTACTTC. Its translation is CASSQDHAGMAEQYF. This chain connects TRBV4-1 to TRBJ2-7; maybe TRBD2 (6 bases). This CDR3 is 15 amino acids long. In germline, CDR1 is MGHRA, CDR2 YSYEKL. V lost 0 bases to trimming and J lost 6 bases, with 15 bases between them.

Only a few counts were recorded for this clone. The rearrangement links TRBV4-3 to TRBJ2-2; no firm D call. The CDR3 spans 14 residues. V was clipped by 2 bases and J by 0 bases, with 4 bases between them. Germline V gives CDR1 LGHNA, CDR2 YSLEER. The CDR3 reads CASSQYANTGELFF. The CDR3 nucleotides read TGCGCCAGCAGCCAATATGCGAACACCGGGGAGCTGTTTTTT.

This chain uses TRBV7-9 with TRBJ2-7, with 10 bases matching TRBD2. Germline CDR1 reads SEHNR; CDR2 reads FQNEAQ (reference sequence). CDR3 size: 15 residues. Trimming cost V 5 bases and J 0 bases; bases outside gene matches: 4. CDR3 nucleotides: TGTGCCAGCAGCCTGGGACTAGCGAACTCCTACGAGCAGTACTTC. Translated: CASSLGLANSYEQYF.

The chain links TRBV18 to TRBJ1-6, with D uncertain. Germline CDR1 reads KGHSH; CDR2 reads LQKENI. V lost 1 base to trimming and J lost 6 bases, with 25 bases between them. CDR3 size: 20 residues. CDR3 bases: TGTGCCAGCTCACCACGGTCTGCGGTACTCCGAGTATTGGGTAATTCACCCCTCCACTTT. Its protein product is CASSPRSAVLRVLGNSPLHF. Complete variable domain (other parts from reference TRBV18 and TRBJ1-6): NAGVMQNPRHLVRRRGQEARLRCSPMKGHSHVYWYRQLPEEGLKFMVYLQKENIIDESGMPKERFSAEFPKEGPSILRIQQVVRGDSAAYFCASSPRSAVLRVLGNSPLHFGNGTRLTVT.

The chain couples TRBV18 to TRBJ1-1; the D gene is possibly TRBD1 (5 bases). The germline gives CDR1 KGHSH, CDR2 LQKENI. Trimming took off 5 bases at V and 3 bases at J, with 10 bases between the two ends. The CDR3 has 13 amino acids. The DNA for the CDR3 is TGTGCCAGCTCAGCACGGGGGGACACTGAAGCTTTCTTT. Translation: CASSARGDTEAFF. Using reference TRBV18 and TRBJ1-1 for the parts outside the CDR3, the full variable domain is NAGVMQNPRHLVRRRGQEARLRCSPMKGHSHVYWYRQLPEEGLKFMVYLQKENIIDESGMPKERFSAEFPKEGPSILRIQQVVRGDSAAYFCASSARGDTEAFFGQGTRLTVV.

The V gene is TRBV27, the J gene TRBJ2-1; 7 positions match TRBD1. The CDR3 contains 18 residues. Germline V gene lookup returns CDR1 MNHEY and CDR2 SMNVEV (reference sequence). V gave up 2 bases and J gave up 4 bases; unmatched junction bases: 14. Here the CDR3 DNA reads TGTGCCAGCAGTTTAAAGGGACAGTCCACTTTCGGGTACAATGAGCAGTTCTTC. This translates into CASSLKGQSTFGYNEQFF.

J is TRBJ1-1 and V is TRBV30, with D perhaps matching TRBD1 (5 bases). Trimming pared 1 base from V and 4 bases from J, leaving 13 bases between. Germline V gives CDR1 GTSNPN, CDR2 SVGIG (reference sequence). The CDR3 is 14 amino acids. The CDR3 spells CAWSGQGWSTEAFF. CDR3 DNA sequence: TGTGCCTGGAGTGGTCAGGGTTGGAGCACTGAAGCTTTCTTT.

The V and J genes are TRBV10-3 and TRBJ1-4; D remains unclear. The CDR3 loop spans 15 amino acids. CDR1 ENHRY and CDR2 SYGVKD come from the germline V gene. V was clipped by 2 bases and J by 8 bases, with 15 bases between them. The CDR3 DNA reads as TGTGCCATCAGTGAGGAGGGCGGGTTTGGCGAAAAACTGTTTTTT. This gives the protein CAISEEGGFGEKLFF.

The rearrangement joins TRBV18 to TRBJ1-2; D is possibly TRBD1 (5 bases). Germline CDR1 KGHSH, CDR2 LQKENI. V lost 1 base to trimming and J lost 8 bases, with 23 bases between them. The CDR3 totals 17 residues. CDR3 in amino acids: CASSPLGQGEVPSGYTF. The CDR3 DNA reads TGTGCCAGCTCACCACTAGGACAAGGGGAAGTACCGTCCGGCTACACCTTC.

The chain couples TRBV3-1 (or the pseudogene TRBV3-2) to TRBJ2-1; weak D call: TRBD2 (6 bases). CDR1 and CDR2 from the germline V gene are LGHDT and YNNKEL (reference sequence). CDR3 size: 14 residues. Trimming stripped 4 bases from V and 3 bases from J, with 10 bases between. CDR3 nucleotide sequence: TGTGCCAGCAGCCCAGAGCGGGTCTACAATGAGCAGTTCTTC. Residues: CASSPERVYNEQFF.

This chain connects TRBV20-1 to TRBJ1-5; 8 nucleotides agree with TRBD1. Trimming took 6 bases from V and 8 from J; bases not matched to a gene: 3. CDR1 DFQATT and CDR2 SNEGSKA come from the germline V gene (reference sequence). The CDR3 has 11 residues. The CDR3 loop is CSAKQGEPQHF. In DNA form, the CDR3 reads TGCAGTGCCAAACAGGGGGAGCCCCAGCATTTT.